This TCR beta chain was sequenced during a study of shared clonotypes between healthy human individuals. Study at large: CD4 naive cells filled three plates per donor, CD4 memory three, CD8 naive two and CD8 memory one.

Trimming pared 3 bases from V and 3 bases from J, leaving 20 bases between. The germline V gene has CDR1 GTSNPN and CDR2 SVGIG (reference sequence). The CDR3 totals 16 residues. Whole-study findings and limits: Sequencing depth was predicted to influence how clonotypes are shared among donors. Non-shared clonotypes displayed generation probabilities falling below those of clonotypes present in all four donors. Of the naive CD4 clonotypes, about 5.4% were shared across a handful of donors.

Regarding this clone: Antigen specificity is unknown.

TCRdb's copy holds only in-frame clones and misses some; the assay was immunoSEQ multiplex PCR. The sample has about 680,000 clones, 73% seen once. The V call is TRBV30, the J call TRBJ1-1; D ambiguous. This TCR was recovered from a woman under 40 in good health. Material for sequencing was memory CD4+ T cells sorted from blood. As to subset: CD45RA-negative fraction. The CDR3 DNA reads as TGTGCCTGGAGGTCCTCGGTTCCCCCTTCGTACACTGAAGCTTTCTTT. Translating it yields CAWRSSVPPSYTEAFF. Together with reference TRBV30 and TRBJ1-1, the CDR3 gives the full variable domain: SQTIHQWPATLVQPVGSPLSLECTVEGTSNPNLYWYRQAAGRGLQLLFYSVGIGQISSEVPQNLSASRPQDRQFILSSKKLLLSDSGFYLCAWRSSVPPSYTEAFFGQGTRLTVV.